The 14 T cell receptor beta chains below all came from one sample that was sequenced in a study of shared clonotypes between healthy human individuals. The protocol was immunoSEQ multiplex PCR, while the TCRdb copy is restricted to in-frame clones and leaves out a portion. The table shows 2 million to 2.5 million clones, with under 95% occurring only once. Sequenced sample: naive CD4+ T cells from PBMCs. Subset reported: CD45RA+ positively selected. Receptor source: a man between 18 and 35 years old in good health. Some clones in this sample may be carry-over from other donors' samples.

The chain couples TRBV7-2 to TRBJ1-2, with D perhaps matching TRBD1 (6 bases). The V end was cut by 1 base, the J end by 8 bases, with 20 bases between. CDR3 length equals 16 residues. Germline V gene data show CDR1 as SGHTA and CDR2 as FQGNSA. The CDR3 protein is CASSLEGTSGVRGYTF. CDR3 in DNA: TGTGCCAGCAGCTTAGAGGGGACAAGCGGAGTAAGGGGCTACACCTTC.

In its sample, this clone was seen once. The chain is built from TRBV28 and TRBJ1-4, with 8 bases identical to TRBD1. Germline CDR1 is MDHEN and CDR2 is SYDVKM. With V trimmed by 4 bases and J by 8 bases, 9 bases remained unmatched. CDR3 size: 15 residues. Written as DNA, the CDR3 is TGTGCCAGCAGTTCCCCCGCAGGGGGCGAAGAAAAACTGTTTTTT. It encodes CASSSPAGGEEKLFF.

The rearrangement links TRBV5-1 to TRBJ1-1; D is unclear. Trimming took 4 bases from V and 2 from J, leaving 12 bases between them. Looked up from germline, CDR1 is SGHRS and CDR2 is YFSETQ. CDR3 length: 14 amino acids. In DNA, the CDR3 is TGCGCCAGCAGCCATCCCGGAGCAAACACTGAAGCTTTCTTT. This gives the protein CASSHPGANTEAFF. The full variable domain, with the rest looked up from reference TRBV5-1 and TRBJ1-1, is KAGVTQTPRYLIKTRGQQVTLSCSPISGHRSVSWYQQTPGQGLQFLFEYFSETQRNKGNFPGRFSGRQFSNSRSEMNVSTLELGDSALYLCASSHPGANTEAFFGQGTRLTVV.

In the case of this clone: Within the sample, other DNA sequences also encode this same CDR3. This chain connects TRBV6-1 to TRBJ1-2, with D unclear. Trimming cost V 3 bases and J 1 base, with 6 bases left between them. The CDR3 is made up of 13 amino acids. CDR1 and CDR2 from the germline V gene are MNHNS and SASEGT. In nucleotides, the CDR3 is TGTGCCAGCAGTGAGGGCTTTAACTATGGCTACACCTTC. Translation: CASSEGFNYGYTF.

J is TRBJ2-6 and V is TRBV5-1; TRBD1 is a possible D gene (5 bases). Deletions cut 1 base from V and 1 base from J, with 9 bases between. The CDR3 consists of 16 residues. CDR1 is SGHRS, CDR2 YFSETQ, per germline. The CDR3, as DNA: TGCGCCAGCAGCTTGAATAGGGGATCTGGGGCCAACGTCCTGACTTTC. Translated, it gives CASSLNRGSGANVLTF. The full variable domain, completed using reference TRBV5-1 and TRBJ2-6, is KAGVTQTPRYLIKTRGQQVTLSCSPISGHRSVSWYQQTPGQGLQFLFEYFSETQRNKGNFPGRFSGRQFSNSRSEMNVSTLELGDSALYLCASSLNRGSGANVLTFGAGSRLTVL.

This sequence joins TRBV30 and TRBJ2-7, with 8 bases aligning to TRBD1. The CDR3 runs to 13 residues. Unmatched junction bases numbered 5, after V lost 5 bases and J lost 2 bases. CDR1 and CDR2 from the germline V gene are GTSNPN and SVGIG (reference sequence). The CDR3 here is CAWALDRAYEQYF. The DNA of the CDR3 is TGTGCCTGGGCTTTGGACAGGGCCTACGAGCAGTACTTC. The complete variable domain, with remaining parts taken from reference TRBV30 and TRBJ2-7, reads SQTIHQWPATLVQPVGSPLSLECTVEGTSNPNLYWYRQAAGRGLQLLFYSVGIGQISSEVPQNLSASRPQDRQFILSSKKLLLSDSGFYLCAWALDRAYEQYFGPGTRLTVT.

This clone occurred once. Other DNA sequences in the sample encode the same CDR3. V usage is TRBV2 and J usage is TRBJ2-3; maybe TRBD2 (5 bases). The CDR3 has 14 amino acids. CDR1 is SNHLY, CDR2 FYNNEI, per germline. Trimming removed 5 bases at V and 0 bases at J, with 9 bases between. This CDR3 reads CASSNSASTDTQYF. In DNA, the CDR3 is TGTGCCAGCAGTAATAGCGCTAGCACAGATACGCAGTATTTT. The full variable domain, completed using reference TRBV2 and TRBJ2-3, is EPEVTQTPSHQVTQMGQEVILRCVPISNHLYFYWYRQILGQKVEFLVSFYNNEISEKSEIFDDQFSVERPDGSNFTLKIRSTKLEDSAMYFCASSNSASTDTQYFGPGTRLTVL.

This clone was found once. The chain employs TRBV28 and TRBJ2-7; D unclear. V was clipped by 3 bases and J by 2 bases, with 14 bases between them. CDR3 length: 15 amino acids. The germline CDR1 and CDR2 sequences are MDHEN and SYDVKM. The CDR3 DNA reads as TGTGCCAGCAGTTTTCGAGGAGTTGGGGCCTACGAGCAGTACTTC. It yields the protein CASSFRGVGAYEQYF.

The chain joins TRBV5-4 to TRBJ1-2; D gene ambiguous. Trimming pared 7 bases from V and 7 bases from J, leaving 20 bases between. The CDR3 covers 14 residues. Germline V gene data show CDR1 as SGHNT and CDR2 as YYREEE (reference sequence). CDR3 residues: CASSGVREPSGYTF. DNA of the CDR3: TGTGCCAGCTCCGGGGTCCGGGAGCCTAGTGGCTACACCTTC.

This clone appeared a few times. This chain links TRBV29-1 with TRBJ1-1, with D perhaps TRBD1 (6 bases). Germline CDR1 is SQVTM and CDR2 is ANQGSEA. The CDR3 spans 13 residues. Trimming removed 6 bases at V and 3 bases at J, with 14 bases between. For the CDR3, the DNA is TGCAGCGTGGATGGGACACTGGACACTGAAGCTTTCTTT. Translation gives CSVDGTLDTEAFF.

Turning to this clone: Other nucleotide sequences from this sample produce the same CDR3. The chain links TRBV5-6 to TRBJ2-5; D not resolved. Germline V gene lookup returns CDR1 SGHDT and CDR2 YYEEEE. The CDR3 loop spans 13 amino acids. V lost 3 bases to trimming and J lost 2 bases, with 8 bases between them. The CDR3: CASSSGPQETQYF. In DNA form, the CDR3 reads TGTGCCAGCAGCTCCGGACCGCAAGAGACCCAGTACTTC.

Of note for this clone: The same CDR3 can be traced to other DNA sequences in this sample. The chain combines TRBV5-1 with TRBJ2-5; D not resolved. V was cut by 0 bases and J by 2 bases, with 8 bases left in between. The germline CDR1 and CDR2 sequences are SGHRS and YFSETQ. The CDR3 sequence is 14 residues long. CDR3 sequence reads: CASSLEQTQETQYF. The DNA for the CDR3 is TGCGCCAGCAGCTTGGAGCAGACACAAGAGACCCAGTACTTC.

The chain carries TRBV7-8 and TRBJ2-5; 9 nucleotides agree with TRBD1. The CDR3 consists of 17 residues. Germline V gene sequence: CDR1 SGHVS, CDR2 FQNEAQ. The junction had 13 bases not matched to a gene; V was cut back by 3 bases and J by 5 bases. CDR3 sequence (DNA): TGTGCCAGCAGCTTTGTAGGCGGGGACAGGGCCTGGGAGACCCAGTACTTC. Encoded protein: CASSFVGGDRAWETQYF.

CDR3 nucleotides: TGTGCCAGTAGCCCGCCGGGGCGTGGCAGGTTGAATCAGCCCCAGCATTTT. Translation gives CASSPPGRGRLNQPQHF. The chain uses TRBV19 and TRBJ1-5, with D maybe TRBD1 (5 bases). The V end was cut by 6 bases, the J end by 4 bases, with 22 bases between. This CDR3 contains 17 residues. CDR1 and CDR2 (germline): LNHDA, SQIVND (reference sequence).